This is a list of T cell receptor beta chains from one sample in a study of blood T cell repertoires in COVID-19. Generated by immunoSEQ multiplex PCR, the TCRdb table keeps only in-frame clones and is missing some. The repertoire holds around 380,000 clones, with approximately 80% as singletons. Sequenced material: peripheral blood. Every receptor here comes from a human donor with acute or convalescent COVID-19. The donor label of this sample is uncertain. Each CDR3 is given with its conserved first and last residue. The D gene is left open where the match is weak. The size of a clone is reported for some rows only, either as once, few or many, or as a class for expanded clones.

D: TRBD2; V: TRBV6-5; J: TRBJ2-7; size: once; length: 15; DNA: TGTGCCAGCAGTTATCTAGGCGGGAGGGCTGGGGAGCAGTACTTC; CDR3: CASSYLGGRAGEQYF
D: TRBD1; V: TRBV14; J: TRBJ1-2; size: .; length: 16; DNA: TGTGCCAGCAGCCAGACGCGGGACAGGAGGGTCTCTGGCTACACCTTC; CDR3: CASSQTRDRRVSGYTF
D: .; V: TRBV29-1; J: TRBJ2-3; size: few; length: 13; DNA: TGCAGCCCCCTTCCACTAGTAGGAGATACGCAGTATTTT; CDR3: CSPLPLVGDTQYF
D: TRBD1; V: TRBV3-1/TRBV3-2; J: TRBJ2-3; size: .; length: 15; DNA: TGTGCCAGCAGCCAAGGGCGTTTAGACAGGGCTGCGCAGTATTTT; CDR3: CASSQGRLDRAAQYF
D: .; V: TRBV6-5; J: TRBJ1-2; size: .; length: 12; DNA: TGTGCCAGCTTAAGACTGACGGGGGGCTACACCTTC; CDR3: CASLRLTGGYTF
D: .; V: TRBV11-3; J: TRBJ2-3; size: once; length: 15; DNA: TGTGCCAGCAGCTTAACCAGGGCCCCAACAGATACGCAGTATTTT; CDR3: CASSLTRAPTDTQYF
D: .; V: TRBV18; J: TRBJ1-2; size: .; length: 14; DNA: TGTGCCAGCTCACCACGCAGGGGCCTGTATGGCTACACCTTC; CDR3: CASSPRRGLYGYTF
D: .; V: TRBV20-1; J: TRBJ2-7; size: .; length: 8; DNA: TGCATAGTATACGAGCAGTACTTC; CDR3: CIVYEQYF
D: .; V: TRBV11-2; J: TRBJ1-1; size: .; length: 14; DNA: TGTGCCAGCAGCAGGACGGAGGGAAGCACTGAAGCTTTCTTT; CDR3: CASSRTEGSTEAFF
D: .; V: TRBV6-5; J: TRBJ1-1; size: .; length: 13; DNA: TGTGCCACTCTTCTTTCCCTGAACACTGAAGCTTTCTTT; CDR3: CATLLSLNTEAFF
D: TRBD1; V: TRBV28; J: TRBJ2-1; size: .; length: 16; DNA: TGTGCCAGCAGAGTCCCGGGACAGGGGAAATCGGATGAGCAGTTCTTC; CDR3: CASRVPGQGKSDEQFF
D: .; V: TRBV2; J: TRBJ2-2; size: .; length: 14; DNA: TGTGCCAGCGGAGGCCGTTCGGTACCCGGGGAGCTGTTTTTT; CDR3: CASGGRSVPGELFF
D: .; V: TRBV4-1; J: TRBJ1-1; size: .; length: 17; DNA: TGCGCCAGCAGCCAAGATAGGTGGACTTCGATAATAACTGAAGCTTTCTTT; CDR3: CASSQDRWTSIITEAFF
D: TRBD1; V: TRBV20-1; J: TRBJ1-1; size: .; length: 13; DNA: TGCAGTGCTAGTAGGGGGCGAAACACTGAAGCTTTCTTT; CDR3: CSASRGRNTEAFF
D: .; V: TRBV28; J: TRBJ1-2; size: .; length: 13; DNA: TGTGCCAGCATTCCGGGCGACAGCTATGGCTACACCTTC; CDR3: CASIPGDSYGYTF
D: .; V: TRBV12-3/TRBV12-4; J: TRBJ2-1; size: .; length: 12; DNA: TGTGCCAGCAGTTTTCGGGAGAATGAGCAGTTCTTC; CDR3: CASSFRENEQFF
D: .; V: TRBV5-5; J: TRBJ1-2; size: few; length: 15; DNA: TGTGCCAGCAGCCTTGGGACACTGCTCGACTATGGCTACACCTTC; CDR3: CASSLGTLLDYGYTF
D: .; V: TRBV6-1; J: TRBJ2-4; size: .; length: 16; DNA: TGTGCCAGCAGTGAAGCCAACTCATCGGGGGGCAACATTCAGTACTTC; CDR3: CASSEANSSGGNIQYF
D: .; V: TRBV19; J: TRBJ1-5; size: .; length: 16; DNA: TGTGCCAGTAGTATAAGGGGTTTTAACATTTATCAGCCCCAGCATTTT; CDR3: CASSIRGFNIYQPQHF
D: .; V: TRBV10-2; J: TRBJ1-5; size: .; length: 13; DNA: TGCGCCAGCAGACGACAGCTGAATCAGCCCCAGCATTTT; CDR3: CASRRQLNQPQHF
D: .; V: TRBV30; J: TRBJ2-3; size: .; length: 16; DNA: TGTGCCTGGTCTACATGGAGCAGGGTGGGCACAGATACGCAGTATTTT; CDR3: CAWSTWSRVGTDTQYF
D: .; V: TRBV19; J: TRBJ1-1; size: .; length: 15; DNA: TGTGCCAGTAGTATAGATCGACGGGGTAACACTGAAGCTTTCTTT; CDR3: CASSIDRRGNTEAFF
D: .; V: TRBV12-3/TRBV12-4; J: TRBJ1-1; size: .; length: 13; DNA: TGTGCCAGCAGCGCCCAGGGGAACACTGAAGCTTTCTTT; CDR3: CASSAQGNTEAFF
D: .; V: TRBV30; J: TRBJ1-1; size: .; length: 13; DNA: TGTGCCTGCGGGGGAACCATGAACACTGAAGCTTTCTTT; CDR3: CACGGTMNTEAFF
D: TRBD1; V: TRBV11-2; J: TRBJ2-7; size: .; length: 17; DNA: TGTGCCAGCAGCTTAGAAGCAGGGGGCTATCCAGCTTACGAGCAGTACTTC; CDR3: CASSLEAGGYPAYEQYF
D: TRBD2; V: TRBV19; J: TRBJ2-3; size: .; length: 14; DNA: TGTGCCAGTAGAGAAGCGGGGGGACCAGATACGCAGTATTTT; CDR3: CASREAGGPDTQYF